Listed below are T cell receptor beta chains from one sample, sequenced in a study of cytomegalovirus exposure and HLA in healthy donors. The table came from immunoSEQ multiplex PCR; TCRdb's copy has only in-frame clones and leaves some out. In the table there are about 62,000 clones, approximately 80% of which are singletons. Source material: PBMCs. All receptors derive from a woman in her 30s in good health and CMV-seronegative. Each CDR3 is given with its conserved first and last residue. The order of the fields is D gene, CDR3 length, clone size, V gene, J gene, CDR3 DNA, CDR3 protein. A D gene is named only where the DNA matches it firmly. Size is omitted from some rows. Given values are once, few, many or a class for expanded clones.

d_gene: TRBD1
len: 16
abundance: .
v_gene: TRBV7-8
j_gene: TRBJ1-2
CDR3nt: TGTGCCAGCAGCTTAGGTCCGGACAGGGAGGGCTATGGCTACACCTTC
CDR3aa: CASSLGPDREGYGYTF

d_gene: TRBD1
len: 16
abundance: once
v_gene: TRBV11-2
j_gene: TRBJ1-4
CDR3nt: TGTGCCAGCAGCCCCGGGGACAGGGGCGGCGGTGAAAAACTGTTTTTT
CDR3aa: CASSPGDRGGGEKLFF

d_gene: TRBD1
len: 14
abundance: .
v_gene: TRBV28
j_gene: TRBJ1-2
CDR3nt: TGTGCCAGCAGTTTCGGACAGGGCTGGTATGGCTACACCTTC
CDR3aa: CASSFGQGWYGYTF

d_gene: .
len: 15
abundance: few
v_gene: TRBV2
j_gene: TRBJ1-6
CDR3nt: TGTGCCAGCAGTGAAGGGTCAGCGAGGAATTCACCCCTCCACTTT
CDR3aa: CASSEGSARNSPLHF

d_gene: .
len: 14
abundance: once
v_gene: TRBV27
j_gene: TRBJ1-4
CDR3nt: TGTGCCAGCGCCATGTACGGCGGTCGCGAAAAACTGTTTTTT
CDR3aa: CASAMYGGREKLFF

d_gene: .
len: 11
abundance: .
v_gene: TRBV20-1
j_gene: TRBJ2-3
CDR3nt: TGCACGCGACTAGTCTCAGATACGCAGTATTTT
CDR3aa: CTRLVSDTQYF

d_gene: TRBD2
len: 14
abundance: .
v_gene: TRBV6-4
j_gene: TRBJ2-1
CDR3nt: TGTGCCAGCAGTCGAGCGGGGGAGGGGAATGAGCAGTTCTTC
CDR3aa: CASSRAGEGNEQFF

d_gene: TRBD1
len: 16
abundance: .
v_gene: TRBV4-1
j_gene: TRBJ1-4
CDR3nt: TGCGCCAGCAGCCAGATGCGGACAGGGGTTGGTGAAAAACTGTTTTTT
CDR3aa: CASSQMRTGVGEKLFF

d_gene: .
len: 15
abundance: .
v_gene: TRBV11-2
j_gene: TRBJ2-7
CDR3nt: TGTGCCAGCAGCCACGGGACTTCCAGTACCTACGAGCAGTACTTC
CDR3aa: CASSHGTSSTYEQYF

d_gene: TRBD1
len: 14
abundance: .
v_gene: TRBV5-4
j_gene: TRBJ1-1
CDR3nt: TGTGCCAGCAGCTTGGGGGACAGGGGCACTGAAGCTTTCTTT
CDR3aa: CASSLGDRGTEAFF

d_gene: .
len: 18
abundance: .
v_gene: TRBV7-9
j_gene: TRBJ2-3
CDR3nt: TGTGCCAGCAGCTTATCCCCCCTACTGGGCGGGATCCCAGATACGCAGTATTTT
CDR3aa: CASSLSPLLGGIPDTQYF

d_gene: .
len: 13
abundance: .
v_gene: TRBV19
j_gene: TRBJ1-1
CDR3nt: TGTGCCAGTAGTCCGATAGAGTCATCTGAAGCTTTCTTT
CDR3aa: CASSPIESSEAFF

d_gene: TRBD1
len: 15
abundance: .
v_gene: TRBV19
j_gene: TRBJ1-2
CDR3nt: TGTGCCAGCATCACGGGGGGCACAGGGGGCTTTGGCTACACCTTC
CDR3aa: CASITGGTGGFGYTF

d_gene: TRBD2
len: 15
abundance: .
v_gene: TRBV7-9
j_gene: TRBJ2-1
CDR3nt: TGTGCCAGCAGCTCGGGACTAGGGACCTACAATGAGCAGTTCTTC
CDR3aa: CASSSGLGTYNEQFF

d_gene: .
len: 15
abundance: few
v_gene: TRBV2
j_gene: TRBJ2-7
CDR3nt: TGTGCCAGCAGTCAAACAGGGGGGGGTTTCTACGAGCAGTACTTC
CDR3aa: CASSQTGGGFYEQYF

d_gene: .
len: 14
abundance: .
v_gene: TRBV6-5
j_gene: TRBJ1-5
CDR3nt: TGTGCCAGCAGTTACCGCCAGGTTGATCAGCCCCAGCATTTT
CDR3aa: CASSYRQVDQPQHF

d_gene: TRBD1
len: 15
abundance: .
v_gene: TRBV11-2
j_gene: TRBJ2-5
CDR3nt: TGTGCCAGCAGCCCCGGACAGGGAGTTGGAGAGACCCAGTACTTC
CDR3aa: CASSPGQGVGETQYF

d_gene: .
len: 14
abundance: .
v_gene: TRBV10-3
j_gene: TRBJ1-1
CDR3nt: TGTGCCATCAGTGACAGGGGTAGGAACACTGAAGCTTTCTTT
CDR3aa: CAISDRGRNTEAFF

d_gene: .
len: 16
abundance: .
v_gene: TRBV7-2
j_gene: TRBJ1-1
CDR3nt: TGTGCCAGCAGCCCGCACTCAACAGGAATGAACACTGAAGCTTTCTTT
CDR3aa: CASSPHSTGMNTEAFF

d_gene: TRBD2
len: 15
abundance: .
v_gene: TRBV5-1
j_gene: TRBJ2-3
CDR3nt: TGCGCCAGCAGCCCCCCGGGACTAAACACAGATACGCAGTATTTT
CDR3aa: CASSPPGLNTDTQYF

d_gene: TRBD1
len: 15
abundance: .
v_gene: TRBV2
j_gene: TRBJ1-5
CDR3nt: TGTGCCAGCAGTGGGGGACAGGGGACAAATCAGCCCCAGCATTTT
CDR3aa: CASSGGQGTNQPQHF

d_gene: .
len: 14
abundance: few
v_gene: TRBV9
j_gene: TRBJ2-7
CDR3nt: TGTGCCAGCAGCCTCTACAGCGGACCCTACGAGCAGTACTTC
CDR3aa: CASSLYSGPYEQYF

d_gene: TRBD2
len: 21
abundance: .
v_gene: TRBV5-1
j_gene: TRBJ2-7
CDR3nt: TGCGCCAGCAGCTTGATGCAGGCCCGGCTAGCGGGGGCCCCCGGGTCTTACGAGCAGTACTTC
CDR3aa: CASSLMQARLAGAPGSYEQYF

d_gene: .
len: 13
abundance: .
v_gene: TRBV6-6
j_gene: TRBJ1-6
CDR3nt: TGTGCCAGCACCCCAGGGGATAATTCACCCCTCCACTTT
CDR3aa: CASTPGDNSPLHF

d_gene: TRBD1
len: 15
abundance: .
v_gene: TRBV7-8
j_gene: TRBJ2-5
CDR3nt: TGTGCCAGCAGCCATAACTGGGACAGCCAAGAGACCCAGTACTTC
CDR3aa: CASSHNWDSQETQYF

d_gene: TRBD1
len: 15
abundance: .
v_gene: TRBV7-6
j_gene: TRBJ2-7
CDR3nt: TGTGCCAGCAGCTTAGGGGGACAGGGTATGTACGAGCAGTACTTC
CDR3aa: CASSLGGQGMYEQYF

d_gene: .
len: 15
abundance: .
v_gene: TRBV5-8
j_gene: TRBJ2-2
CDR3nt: TGTGCCAGCAGCTTGGGCCAGGTGAACACCGGGGAGCTGTTTTTT
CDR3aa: CASSLGQVNTGELFF

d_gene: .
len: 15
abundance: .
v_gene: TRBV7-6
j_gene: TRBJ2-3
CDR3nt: TGTGCCAGCAGCTATACAGGGTTAAGCACAGATACGCAGTATTTT
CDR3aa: CASSYTGLSTDTQYF

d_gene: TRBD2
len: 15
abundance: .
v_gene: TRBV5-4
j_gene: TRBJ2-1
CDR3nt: TGTGCCAGCAGCTTTGTGGCTAGCGGGGAGGATGAGCAGTTCTTC
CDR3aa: CASSFVASGEDEQFF

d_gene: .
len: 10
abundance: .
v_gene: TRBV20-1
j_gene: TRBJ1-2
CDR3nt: TGCAGTGCCATTAACTATGGCTACACCTTC
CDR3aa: CSAINYGYTF

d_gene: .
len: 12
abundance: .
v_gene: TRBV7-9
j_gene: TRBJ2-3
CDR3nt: TGTGCCAGCAGTTACAGGTCCGATACGCAGTATTTT
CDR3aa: CASSYRSDTQYF

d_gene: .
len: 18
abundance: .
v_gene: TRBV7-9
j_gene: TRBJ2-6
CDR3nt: TGTGCCAGCAGCTTATGGCAGGGGCTTGGCTCTGGGGCCAACGTCCTGACTTTC
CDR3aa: CASSLWQGLGSGANVLTF

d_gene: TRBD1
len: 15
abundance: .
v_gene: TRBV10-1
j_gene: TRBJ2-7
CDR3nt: TGCGCCAGCAGCGCCGGGACAGGGGGCACCTACGAGCAGTACTTC
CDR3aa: CASSAGTGGTYEQYF

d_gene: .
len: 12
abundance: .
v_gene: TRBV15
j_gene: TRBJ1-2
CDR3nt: TGTGCCACCAGCAGCGAGTCCTATGGCTACACCTTC
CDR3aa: CATSSESYGYTF

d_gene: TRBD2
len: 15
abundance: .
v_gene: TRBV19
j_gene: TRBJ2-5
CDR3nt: TGTGCCAGTAGTATCGCGGGGGGACCTAGGGAGACCCAGTACTTC
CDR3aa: CASSIAGGPRETQYF

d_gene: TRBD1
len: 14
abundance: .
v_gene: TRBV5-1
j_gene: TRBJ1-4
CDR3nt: TGCGCCAGCAGACCGACAGGGGCCGCAGAAAAACTGTTTTTT
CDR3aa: CASRPTGAAEKLFF

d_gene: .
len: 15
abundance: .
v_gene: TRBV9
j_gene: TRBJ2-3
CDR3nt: TGTGCCAGCAGCCCCTGGGAAGGGGTAACAGATACGCAGTATTTT
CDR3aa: CASSPWEGVTDTQYF

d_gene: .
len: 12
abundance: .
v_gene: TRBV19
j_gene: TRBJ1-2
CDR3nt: TGTGCCAGTAGTACCTTGAACTATGGCTACACCTTC
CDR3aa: CASSTLNYGYTF

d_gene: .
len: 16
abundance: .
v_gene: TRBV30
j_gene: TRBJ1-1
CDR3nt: TGTGCCTGGAGTCCCTCGTGGGGGTTGGGAGGCACTGAAGCTTTCTTT
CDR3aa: CAWSPSWGLGGTEAFF

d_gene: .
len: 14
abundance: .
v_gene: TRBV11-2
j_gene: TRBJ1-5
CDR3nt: TGTGCCAGCAGCTTAGTGCGGGGGGGTCAGCCCCAGCATTTT
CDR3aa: CASSLVRGGQPQHF

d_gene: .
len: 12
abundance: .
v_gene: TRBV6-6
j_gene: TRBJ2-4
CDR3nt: TGTGCCAGCAGTTACGGAGCAAACATTCAGTACTTC
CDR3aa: CASSYGANIQYF

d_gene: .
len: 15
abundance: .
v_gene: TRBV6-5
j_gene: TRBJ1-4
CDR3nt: TGTGCCAGCAGTTACGGGTGGGCTTCTAATGAAAAACTGTTTTTT
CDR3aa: CASSYGWASNEKLFF

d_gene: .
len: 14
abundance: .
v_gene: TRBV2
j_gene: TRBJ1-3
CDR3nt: TGTGCCAGCAGACAACAGGGATCTGGAAACACCATATATTTT
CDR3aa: CASRQQGSGNTIYF

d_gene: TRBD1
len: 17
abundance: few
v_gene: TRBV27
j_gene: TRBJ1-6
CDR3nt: TGTGCCAGCAGTTTATCGCCCCCGACAGGGAACAATTCACCCCTCCACTTT
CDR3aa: CASSLSPPTGNNSPLHF

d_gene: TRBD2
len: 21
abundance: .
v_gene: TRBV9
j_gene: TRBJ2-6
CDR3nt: TGTGCCAGCAGCGTAGTGCAGTGGGCTAGCGGGGGGGCAGCTGGGGCCAACGTCCTGACTTTC
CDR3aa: CASSVVQWASGGAAGANVLTF

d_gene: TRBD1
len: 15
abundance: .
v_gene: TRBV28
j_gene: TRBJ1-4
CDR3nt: TGTGCCAGCAGGCGACAGGGATTCACTAATGAAAAACTGTTTTTT
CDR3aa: CASRRQGFTNEKLFF

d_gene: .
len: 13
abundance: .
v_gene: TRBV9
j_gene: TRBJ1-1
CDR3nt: TGTGCCAGCAGCGCGGACTACCCGCCCGAAGCTTTCTTT
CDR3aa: CASSADYPPEAFF

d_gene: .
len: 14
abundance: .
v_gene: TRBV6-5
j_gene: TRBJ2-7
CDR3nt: TGTGCCAGCAGTCCGGGACTCGGGTCCTACGAGCAGTACTTC
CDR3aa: CASSPGLGSYEQYF

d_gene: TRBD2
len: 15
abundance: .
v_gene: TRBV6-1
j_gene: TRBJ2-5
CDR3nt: TGTGCCAGCTTAACTAGCGGGGCTCAGTCAGAGACCCAGTACTTC
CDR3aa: CASLTSGAQSETQYF

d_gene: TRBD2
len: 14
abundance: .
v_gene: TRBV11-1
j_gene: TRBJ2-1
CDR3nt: TGTGCCAGCTGTACGGGGGGCTCCTACAATGAGCAGTTCTTC
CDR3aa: CASCTGGSYNEQFF

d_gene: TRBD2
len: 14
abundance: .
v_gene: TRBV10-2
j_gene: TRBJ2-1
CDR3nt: TGCGCCAGCAAGGGACTAGGCTCCTACAATGAGCAGTTCTTC
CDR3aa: CASKGLGSYNEQFF

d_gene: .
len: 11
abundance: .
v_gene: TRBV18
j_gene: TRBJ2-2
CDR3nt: TGTGCCAGCTCACCGAGCGGGGAGCTGTTTTTT
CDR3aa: CASSPSGELFF

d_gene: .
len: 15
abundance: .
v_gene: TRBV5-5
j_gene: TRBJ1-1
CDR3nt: TGTGCCAGCAGCTTGATAGGGGAGGATAACACTGAAGCTTTCTTT
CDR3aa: CASSLIGEDNTEAFF

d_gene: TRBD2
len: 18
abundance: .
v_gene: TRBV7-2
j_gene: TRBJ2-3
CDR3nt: TGTGCCAGCAGCTGGCTAGCGGGGGGGTATTCTAGCACAGATACGCAGTATTTT
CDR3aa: CASSWLAGGYSSTDTQYF

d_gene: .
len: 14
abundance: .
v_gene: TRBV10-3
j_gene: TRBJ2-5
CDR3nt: TGTGCCATCAGTGATTCGGGGAAGCAAGAGACCCAGTACTTC
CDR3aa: CAISDSGKQETQYF

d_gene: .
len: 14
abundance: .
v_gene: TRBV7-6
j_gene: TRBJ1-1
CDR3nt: TGTGCCAGCCTTGCGGGGGCGTATGACACTGAAGCTTTCTTT
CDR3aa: CASLAGAYDTEAFF

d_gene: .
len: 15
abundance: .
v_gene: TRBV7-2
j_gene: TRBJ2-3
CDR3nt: TGTGCCAGCAGCGCCGTCCAGGGGCGGACAGATACGCAGTATTTT
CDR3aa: CASSAVQGRTDTQYF

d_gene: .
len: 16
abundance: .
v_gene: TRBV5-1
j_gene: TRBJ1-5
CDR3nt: TGCGCCAGCAGCTTGGGGGTTACAGGCTTAAATCAGCCCCAGCATTTT
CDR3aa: CASSLGVTGLNQPQHF

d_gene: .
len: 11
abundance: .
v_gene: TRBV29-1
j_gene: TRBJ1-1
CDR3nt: TGCAGCGCTGTCCGCGGCACTGAAGCTTTCTTT
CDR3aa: CSAVRGTEAFF